These 27 T cell receptor beta chains came from one sample sequenced in a study of cytotoxic CD8 clonotypes in ibrutinib-treated CLL. The assay was immunoSEQ multiplex PCR, and TCRdb's table has in-frame clones only and misses some. The sample comprises some 200,000 clones, over 55% of which are singletons, and roughly 12% rests with the top ten. The source material was PBMCs, sampled after 24 months of ibrutinib treatment. The receptor source for this set is a human donor with chronic lymphocytic leukemia.

This CDR3 is CASSAIRNSGEQFF. The CDR3 DNA follows: TGTGCCAGCAGCGCAATAAGAAATTCTGGTGAGCAGTTCTTC. This sequence joins TRBV9 and TRBJ2-1, with D unresolved. Germline CDR1 SGDLS, CDR2 YYNGEE. The CDR3 is 14 amino acids. Trimming removed 3 bases at V and 9 bases at J, with 16 bases between.

This sequence joins TRBV28 and TRBJ2-7; tentative D call: TRBD1 (6 bases). Germline V gives CDR1 MDHEN, CDR2 SYDVKM. V lost 5 bases to trimming and J lost 0 bases, with 14 bases between them. The CDR3 has 15 amino acids. CDR3 protein: CASSPLGAPSYEQYF. In nucleotides, the CDR3 is TGTGCCAGCAGTCCCTTGGGGGCCCCCTCCTACGAGCAGTACTTC.

V is TRBV4-3 and J is TRBJ2-5; no firm D call. V lost 0 bases and J 3 bases, leaving 11 bases between the germline ends. This CDR3 region has 15 residues. The germline V gene encodes CDR1 LGHNA and CDR2 YSLEER. The DNA for the CDR3 is TGCGCCAGCAGCCAAGATCTTCACAGTAAAGAGACCCAGTACTTC. Encoded protein: CASSQDLHSKETQYF.

The V and J genes are TRBV4-1 and TRBJ1-6, with 8 bases that match TRBD1. Germline lookup yields CDR1 MGHRA and CDR2 YSYEKL. Unmatched junction bases numbered 16, after V lost 5 bases and J lost 4 bases. The CDR3 loop spans 19 amino acids. CDR3 sequence (DNA): TGCGCCAGCAGCTTGATTCAACTCAAACAGGGGGAATATAATTCACCCCTCCACTTT. This gives the protein CASSLIQLKQGEYNSPLHF.

V gene TRBV9 combines with J gene TRBJ2-7, with TRBD2 identical over 10 bases. The germline CDR1 and CDR2 sequences are SGDLS and YYNGEE. The CDR3 has 15 residues. The J segment lost 2 bases and the V segment lost 2 bases, leaving 4 bases of the junction unmatched. Here the CDR3 reads CASSVGTSETYEQYF. The CDR3 DNA reads as TGTGCCAGCAGCGTTGGGACTAGCGAGACCTACGAGCAGTACTTC.

V usage is TRBV14 and J usage is TRBJ2-1, with D possibly TRBD1 on 6 matching bases. CDR3 size: 13 residues. Germline V lookup: CDR1 SGHDN, CDR2 FVKESK. V was shortened by 7 bases and J by 5 bases, with 12 bases between the two germline ends. Here the CDR3 reads CASTLTGDNEQFF. The CDR3 nucleotides are TGTGCCAGCACCTTGACAGGAGACAATGAGCAGTTCTTC.

This clone has just one count. This rearrangement joins TRBV9 to TRBJ2-2, with 7 bases identical to TRBD2. The CDR3 consists of 13 residues. The V gene end was trimmed by 7 bases and the J gene end by 6 bases; junction bases not matched to a gene: 6. CDR1 and CDR2 from the germline V gene are SGDLS and YYNGEE. The DNA for the CDR3 is TGTGCCAGCGGCCGCGGGAGTTCCGGGGAGCTGTTTTTT. This sequence encodes CASGRGSSGELFF. Full variable domain (outside the CDR3, taken from reference TRBV9 and TRBJ2-2): DSGVTQTPKHLITATGQRVTLRCSPRSGDLSVYWYQQSLDQGLQFLIQYYNGEERAKGNILERFSAQQFPDLHSELNLSSLELGDSALYFCASGRGSSGELFFGEGSRLTVL.

The rearrangement uses TRBV4-1 and TRBJ2-7; possible D gene TRBD1, 6 bases. The CDR3 runs to 15 residues. Deletions cut 1 base from V and 4 bases from J, with 14 bases between. Germline V gene sequence: CDR1 MGHRA, CDR2 YSYEKL. CDR3 amino acids: CASSQAGAREYEQYF. In DNA form, the CDR3 reads TGCGCCAGCAGCCAAGCAGGGGCCAGGGAGTACGAGCAGTACTTC.

The V and J genes are TRBV7-9 and TRBJ2-7, with 7 nucleotides matching TRBD2. Germline lookup yields CDR1 SEHNR and CDR2 FQNEAQ (reference sequence). V lost 5 bases and J lost 3; bases outside the gene matches: 16. The CDR3 runs 17 residues. This CDR3 reads CASSAPTSAKGYYEQYF. Written as DNA, the CDR3 is TGTGCCAGCAGCGCCCCCACTAGCGCGAAAGGCTACTACGAGCAGTACTTC. Full variable domain (remainder filled in from reference TRBV7-9 and TRBJ2-7): DTGVSQNPRHKITKRGQNVTFRCDPISEHNRLYWYRQTLGQGPEFLTYFQNEAQLEKSRLLSDRFSAERPKGSFSTLEIQRTEQGDSAMYLCASSAPTSAKGYYEQYFGPGTRLTVT.

The chain employs TRBV2 and TRBJ1-1; D ambiguous. V lost 2 bases to trimming and J lost 6 bases, with 16 bases between them. Per germline, CDR1 SNHLY and CDR2 FYNNEI. This CDR3 comprises 15 residues. CDR3 sequence (DNA): TGTGCCAGCAGTGAACTCTCCTCAGGTATCGCTGAAGCTTTCTTT. This gives the protein CASSELSSGIAEAFF. Full variable domain (outside the CDR3, taken from reference TRBV2 and TRBJ1-1): EPEVTQTPSHQVTQMGQEVILRCVPISNHLYFYWYRQILGQKVEFLVSFYNNEISEKSEIFDDQFSVERPDGSNFTLKIRSTKLEDSAMYFCASSELSSGIAEAFFGQGTRLTVV.

This clone was seen a few times. The chain couples TRBV7-2 to TRBJ1-5, with 7 nucleotides matching TRBD1. Germline lookup yields CDR1 SGHTA and CDR2 FQGNSA. The CDR3 is made up of 16 amino acids. V lost 5 bases to trimming and J lost 2 bases; unmatched junction nucleotides: 9. CDR3 residues: CASSRRTGFGNQPQHF. DNA of the CDR3: TGTGCCAGCAGCCGGAGGACAGGATTTGGCAATCAGCCCCAGCATTTT. Using reference TRBV7-2 and TRBJ1-5 for the parts outside the CDR3, the full variable domain is GAGVSQSPSNKVTEKGKDVELRCDPISGHTALYWYRQSLGQGLEFLIYFQGNSAPDKSGLPSDRFSAERTGGSVSTLTIQRTQQEDSAVYLCASSRRTGFGNQPQHFGDGTRLSIL.

The rearrangement links TRBV4-3 to TRBJ2-1; a possible D gene is TRBD2 (6 bases). The V end lost 1 base, the J end lost 4 bases, and 11 bases lay between the germline ends. The germline CDR1 and CDR2 sequences are LGHNA and YSLEER. The CDR3 consists of 15 residues. CDR3 protein: CASSQGAGSYNEQFF. The CDR3 bases are TGCGCCAGCAGCCAAGGCGCGGGGTCGTACAATGAGCAGTTCTTC.

This sequence joins TRBV7-6 and TRBJ1-4; the D gene is possibly TRBD1 (6 bases). V dropped 5 bases and J dropped 4 bases, with 11 bases sitting between them. Germline-derived CDR1 and CDR2 are SGHVS and FNYEAQ. The CDR3 runs to 14 residues. The CDR3 DNA follows: TGTGCCAGCAGCCAGGACAGTTTTAATGAAAAACTGTTTTTT. Its protein is CASSQDSFNEKLFF.

The genes are TRBV14 and TRBJ1-2; the D is unclear. Germline CDR1 and CDR2: SGHDN and FVKESK. Trimming took off 1 base at V and 2 bases at J, with 11 bases between the two ends. This CDR3 has 15 amino acids. The CDR3 loop reads CASSQVSQTNYGYTF. The CDR3 bases are TGTGCCAGCAGCCAAGTTTCACAGACGAACTATGGCTACACCTTC. Variable domain in full (rest from reference TRBV14 and TRBJ1-2): EAGVTQFPSHSVIEKGQTVTLRCDPISGHDNLYWYRRVMGKEIKFLLHFVKESKQDESGMPNNRFLAERTGGTYSTLKVQPAELEDSGVYFCASSQVSQTNYGYTFGSGTRLTVV.

The chain employs TRBV27 and TRBJ2-1; a possible D gene is TRBD2 (7 bases). Trimming left V 7 bases short and J 0 bases short, with 19 bases between. The germline gives CDR1 MNHEY, CDR2 SMNVEV (reference sequence). The CDR3 consists of 17 residues. The CDR3 region is CASNPYGGRLSYNEQFF. DNA for the CDR3: TGTGCCAGCAACCCTTACGGGGGGCGCCTCTCCTACAATGAGCAGTTCTTC.

The chain links TRBV6-5 to TRBJ1-1; D not resolved. This CDR3 region has 13 residues. Germline V CDR1 and CDR2: MNHEY, SVGAGI. The ends were cut back, 0 bases at V and 4 bases at J, with 6 bases in the middle. The CDR3 region is CASSYSGGTEAFF. As DNA, the CDR3 is TGTGCCAGCAGTTACTCGGGAGGCACTGAAGCTTTCTTT.

This chain connects TRBV19 to TRBJ1-1; D unclear. Germline V gene lookup returns CDR1 LNHDA and CDR2 SQIVND (reference sequence). V dropped 8 bases and J dropped 5 bases, with 15 bases sitting between them. The CDR3 runs 13 residues. CDR3 region: CASLPQERTEAFF. DNA for the CDR3: TGTGCCAGTCTCCCCCAGGAAAGGACTGAAGCTTTCTTT.

This rearrangement joins TRBV15 to TRBJ1-2, with D hard to call. CDR3 length equals 12 residues. Germline lookup yields CDR1 LNHNV and CDR2 YYDKDF (reference sequence). Trimming pared 5 bases from V and 5 bases from J, leaving 9 bases between. CDR3 coding DNA: TGTGCCACCAGCGCCAGTAGTTATGGCTACACCTTC. Its protein product is CATSASSYGYTF.

The chain combines TRBV27 with TRBJ2-7; possible D gene TRBD1, 5 bases. The V end was cut by 3 bases, the J end by 7 bases, with 13 bases between. Germline lookup yields CDR1 MNHEY and CDR2 SMNVEV (reference sequence). The CDR3 runs 13 residues. The CDR3 DNA follows: TGTGCCAGCAGTTTGATAGGGGTTGGGGAGCAGTACTTC. It specifies CASSLIGVGEQYF.

The V gene is TRBV28, the J gene TRBJ2-3; a possible D gene is TRBD2 (5 bases). CDR1 MDHEN and CDR2 SYDVKM come from the germline V gene. Trimming removed 3 bases at V and 0 bases at J, with 16 bases between. This CDR3 contains 17 residues. The CDR3 loop reads CASSLTRGFFSTDTQYF. The CDR3 DNA reads as TGTGCCAGCAGTTTGACCCGAGGGTTTTTTAGCACAGATACGCAGTATTTT.

This clone showed up just a few times. This rearrangement joins TRBV7-2 to TRBJ2-1, with D possibly called TRBD1 or TRBD2 (5 bases each). The CDR3 is 15 amino acids. Trimming removed 7 bases from V and 5 bases from J, with 18 bases in between. Per the germline V gene, CDR1 is SGHTA and CDR2 is FQGNSA. CDR3 nucleotide sequence: TGTGCCAGCATGTATAGGGGAGCCCAAAACAATGAGCAGTTCTTC. Protein product: CASMYRGAQNNEQFF. The full variable domain, completed using reference TRBV7-2 and TRBJ2-1, is GAGVSQSPSNKVTEKGKDVELRCDPISGHTALYWYRQSLGQGLEFLIYFQGNSAPDKSGLPSDRFSAERTGGSVSTLTIQRTQQEDSAVYLCASMYRGAQNNEQFFGPGTRLTVL.

The CDR3 DNA reads as TGTGCCAGCAGCTTATTTGGGGGGAGCTCCTACGAGCAGTACTTC. Its protein product is CASSLFGGSSYEQYF. The chain couples TRBV7-2 to TRBJ2-7; D possibly corresponds to TRBD2 (6 bases). This CDR3 is built from 15 residues. Looked up from germline, CDR1 is SGHTA and CDR2 is FQGNSA. V shed 2 bases and J shed 0 bases, with 11 bases lying between them.

The CDR3 DNA reads as TGCGCCAGCAGCCAAGGAGGACTCACAGATACGCAGTATTTT. Translating gives CASSQGGLTDTQYF. This chain joins TRBV4-1 and TRBJ2-3, with a weak D call TRBD2 (5 bases). The germline V gene has CDR1 MGHRA and CDR2 YSYEKL. This CDR3 region has 14 residues. Trimming shortened V by 1 base and J by 2 bases, and 7 bases separated the two germline ends.

The chain has TRBV7-9 and TRBJ2-6, with D tentatively TRBD1 (6 bases). This CDR3 region has 17 residues. Trimming stripped 1 base from V and 4 bases from J, with 14 bases between. Per the germline V gene, CDR1 is SEHNR and CDR2 is FQNEAQ (reference sequence). The CDR3 protein is CASSLGAPGEGANVLTF. The CDR3 nucleotides are TGTGCCAGCAGCTTAGGGGCCCCAGGGGAAGGGGCCAACGTCCTGACTTTC.

The CDR3 nucleotides are TGTGCCAGCAGCTTGCTAGCGGAGCCTTACAATGAGCAGTTCTTC. As protein: CASSLLAEPYNEQFF. This chain uses TRBV7-6 with TRBJ2-1, with 7 bases identical to TRBD2. Germline CDR1 reads SGHVS; CDR2 reads FNYEAQ. With V trimmed by 3 bases and J by 4 bases, 6 bases remained unmatched. The CDR3 is made up of 15 amino acids.

The chain is built from TRBV6-5 and TRBJ1-5; no clear D. This CDR3 region has 13 residues. V was shortened by 2 bases and J by 4 bases, with 6 bases between the two germline ends. The germline V gene has CDR1 MNHEY and CDR2 SVGAGI. The CDR3: CASSYPGNQPQHF. CDR3 nucleotide sequence: TGTGCCAGCAGTTACCCAGGTAATCAGCCCCAGCATTTT.

Only a few counts were recorded for this clone. The chain combines TRBV7-8 with TRBJ1-2, with D possibly TRBD1 on 6 matching bases. The germline V gene encodes CDR1 SGHVS and CDR2 FQNEAQ. The length of the CDR3 is 15 residues. The V and J ends lost 5 bases and 0 bases respectively, with 13 bases between them. The CDR3 protein is CASSVNRETNYGYTF. Written as DNA, the CDR3 is TGTGCCAGCAGCGTCAACAGGGAAACTAACTATGGCTACACCTTC.